This T cell receptor (beta chain) appears in the sequencing data of a study of T cells in Graves' hyperthyroidism and ophthalmopathy. Trimming removed 0 bases from V and 0 bases from J, with 15 bases in between. The CDR3 totals 18 residues. CDR1 and CDR2 from the germline V gene are LGHDT and YNNKEL (reference sequence). Amplified regions were TCR beta CDR3 sequences from RNA transcripts. The study used the HTBI primer set for a first-round RT-PCR of the TCR CDR3. TCRdb used MiXCR to reprocess the multiplex PCR reads, holding one entry per CDR3 protein. This sample has about 360,000 distinct CDR3 sequences, with around 13% found just once. Findings and limits, study-wide: Most clonotypes expanded in thyroid above 0.001 were likewise present in blood.

This clonotype occurred many times. The antigen is not known. This TCR came from a woman in her late teens or twenties with Graves' hyperthyroidism. The chain has TRBV3-1 and TRBJ2-4; D is possibly TRBD1 or TRBD2 (6 bases each). Material for sequencing was blood. The CDR3 loop is CASSQDLRRGAAKNIQYF. For the CDR3, the DNA is TGTGCCAGCAGCCAAGATCTTAGAAGGGGGGCAGCCAAAAACATTCAGTACTTC.